The TCR beta chain described here comes from a study of T cells after yellow fever vaccination. General observations from the study: Reappearing after the booster were most of the clones from primary vaccination (around 96% CD4, 88% CD8). Any FACS-sorted repertoire could hold abundant clonotypes that contaminate it from the bulk population. Just a small share of clonotypes turned up in the CD4 compartment as well as the CD8 compartment.

There are many counts of this clonotype. The TCR cDNA carried a universal primer site and UMIs from 5'RACE template switching. TCRdb analysed the 5' RACE reads with MiXCR anew, one entry per CDR3 protein. The sample lists around 26,000 distinct CDR3 sequences, approximately 3.5% occurring once. The ends were cut back, 0 bases at V and 6 bases at J, with 9 bases in the middle. Germline V CDR1 and CDR2: LGHNA, YNFKEQ. This CDR3 comprises 14 residues. The sample was PBMCs, either bulk or a sorted T-cell subset (CD4+, CD8+, memory, or dextramer-sorted; not recorded which), taken approximately 40 days after the first yellow fever vaccination. The clonotype comes from a man aged 18 to 29 who received the YFV17D yellow fever vaccine. The chain joins TRBV4-2 to TRBJ2-1; D remains unclear. CDR3 DNA sequence: TGTGCCAGCAGCCAAGACTCGATTTCCAATGAGCAGTTCTTC. It is translated as CASSQDSISNEQFF.